Listed here is a single TCR beta chain. The data are from a study of cytomegalovirus exposure and HLA in healthy donors. For the study at large: A prior study identified some 100 million unique TCR beta sequences from 200 million or so T cells. The Caucasian-associated ancestry cluster contained 81% of the approximately 400 genotyped donors.

Primers for the PCR totalled 60 Vbeta and 13 Jbeta. Produced via immunoSEQ multiplex PCR; TCRdb's table is partial and in-frame only. The repertoire holds roughly 66,000 clones, with around 81% as singletons. Germline lookup yields CDR1 MNHNS and CDR2 SASEGT. This CDR3 comprises 19 residues. V trimming: 2 bases; J trimming: 1 base; junction bases outside the gene matches: 12. The chain uses TRBV6-1 and TRBJ2-2; 8 nucleotides line up with TRBD2. Specimen: PBMCs. The sequence derives from a middle-aged man in good health and CMV-seronegative. The DNA for the CDR3 is TGTGCCAGCAGTGAAAGGCGTGGCGCGGGACTAGTGAACACCGGGGAGCTGTTTTTT. Encoded protein: CASSERRGAGLVNTGELFF.